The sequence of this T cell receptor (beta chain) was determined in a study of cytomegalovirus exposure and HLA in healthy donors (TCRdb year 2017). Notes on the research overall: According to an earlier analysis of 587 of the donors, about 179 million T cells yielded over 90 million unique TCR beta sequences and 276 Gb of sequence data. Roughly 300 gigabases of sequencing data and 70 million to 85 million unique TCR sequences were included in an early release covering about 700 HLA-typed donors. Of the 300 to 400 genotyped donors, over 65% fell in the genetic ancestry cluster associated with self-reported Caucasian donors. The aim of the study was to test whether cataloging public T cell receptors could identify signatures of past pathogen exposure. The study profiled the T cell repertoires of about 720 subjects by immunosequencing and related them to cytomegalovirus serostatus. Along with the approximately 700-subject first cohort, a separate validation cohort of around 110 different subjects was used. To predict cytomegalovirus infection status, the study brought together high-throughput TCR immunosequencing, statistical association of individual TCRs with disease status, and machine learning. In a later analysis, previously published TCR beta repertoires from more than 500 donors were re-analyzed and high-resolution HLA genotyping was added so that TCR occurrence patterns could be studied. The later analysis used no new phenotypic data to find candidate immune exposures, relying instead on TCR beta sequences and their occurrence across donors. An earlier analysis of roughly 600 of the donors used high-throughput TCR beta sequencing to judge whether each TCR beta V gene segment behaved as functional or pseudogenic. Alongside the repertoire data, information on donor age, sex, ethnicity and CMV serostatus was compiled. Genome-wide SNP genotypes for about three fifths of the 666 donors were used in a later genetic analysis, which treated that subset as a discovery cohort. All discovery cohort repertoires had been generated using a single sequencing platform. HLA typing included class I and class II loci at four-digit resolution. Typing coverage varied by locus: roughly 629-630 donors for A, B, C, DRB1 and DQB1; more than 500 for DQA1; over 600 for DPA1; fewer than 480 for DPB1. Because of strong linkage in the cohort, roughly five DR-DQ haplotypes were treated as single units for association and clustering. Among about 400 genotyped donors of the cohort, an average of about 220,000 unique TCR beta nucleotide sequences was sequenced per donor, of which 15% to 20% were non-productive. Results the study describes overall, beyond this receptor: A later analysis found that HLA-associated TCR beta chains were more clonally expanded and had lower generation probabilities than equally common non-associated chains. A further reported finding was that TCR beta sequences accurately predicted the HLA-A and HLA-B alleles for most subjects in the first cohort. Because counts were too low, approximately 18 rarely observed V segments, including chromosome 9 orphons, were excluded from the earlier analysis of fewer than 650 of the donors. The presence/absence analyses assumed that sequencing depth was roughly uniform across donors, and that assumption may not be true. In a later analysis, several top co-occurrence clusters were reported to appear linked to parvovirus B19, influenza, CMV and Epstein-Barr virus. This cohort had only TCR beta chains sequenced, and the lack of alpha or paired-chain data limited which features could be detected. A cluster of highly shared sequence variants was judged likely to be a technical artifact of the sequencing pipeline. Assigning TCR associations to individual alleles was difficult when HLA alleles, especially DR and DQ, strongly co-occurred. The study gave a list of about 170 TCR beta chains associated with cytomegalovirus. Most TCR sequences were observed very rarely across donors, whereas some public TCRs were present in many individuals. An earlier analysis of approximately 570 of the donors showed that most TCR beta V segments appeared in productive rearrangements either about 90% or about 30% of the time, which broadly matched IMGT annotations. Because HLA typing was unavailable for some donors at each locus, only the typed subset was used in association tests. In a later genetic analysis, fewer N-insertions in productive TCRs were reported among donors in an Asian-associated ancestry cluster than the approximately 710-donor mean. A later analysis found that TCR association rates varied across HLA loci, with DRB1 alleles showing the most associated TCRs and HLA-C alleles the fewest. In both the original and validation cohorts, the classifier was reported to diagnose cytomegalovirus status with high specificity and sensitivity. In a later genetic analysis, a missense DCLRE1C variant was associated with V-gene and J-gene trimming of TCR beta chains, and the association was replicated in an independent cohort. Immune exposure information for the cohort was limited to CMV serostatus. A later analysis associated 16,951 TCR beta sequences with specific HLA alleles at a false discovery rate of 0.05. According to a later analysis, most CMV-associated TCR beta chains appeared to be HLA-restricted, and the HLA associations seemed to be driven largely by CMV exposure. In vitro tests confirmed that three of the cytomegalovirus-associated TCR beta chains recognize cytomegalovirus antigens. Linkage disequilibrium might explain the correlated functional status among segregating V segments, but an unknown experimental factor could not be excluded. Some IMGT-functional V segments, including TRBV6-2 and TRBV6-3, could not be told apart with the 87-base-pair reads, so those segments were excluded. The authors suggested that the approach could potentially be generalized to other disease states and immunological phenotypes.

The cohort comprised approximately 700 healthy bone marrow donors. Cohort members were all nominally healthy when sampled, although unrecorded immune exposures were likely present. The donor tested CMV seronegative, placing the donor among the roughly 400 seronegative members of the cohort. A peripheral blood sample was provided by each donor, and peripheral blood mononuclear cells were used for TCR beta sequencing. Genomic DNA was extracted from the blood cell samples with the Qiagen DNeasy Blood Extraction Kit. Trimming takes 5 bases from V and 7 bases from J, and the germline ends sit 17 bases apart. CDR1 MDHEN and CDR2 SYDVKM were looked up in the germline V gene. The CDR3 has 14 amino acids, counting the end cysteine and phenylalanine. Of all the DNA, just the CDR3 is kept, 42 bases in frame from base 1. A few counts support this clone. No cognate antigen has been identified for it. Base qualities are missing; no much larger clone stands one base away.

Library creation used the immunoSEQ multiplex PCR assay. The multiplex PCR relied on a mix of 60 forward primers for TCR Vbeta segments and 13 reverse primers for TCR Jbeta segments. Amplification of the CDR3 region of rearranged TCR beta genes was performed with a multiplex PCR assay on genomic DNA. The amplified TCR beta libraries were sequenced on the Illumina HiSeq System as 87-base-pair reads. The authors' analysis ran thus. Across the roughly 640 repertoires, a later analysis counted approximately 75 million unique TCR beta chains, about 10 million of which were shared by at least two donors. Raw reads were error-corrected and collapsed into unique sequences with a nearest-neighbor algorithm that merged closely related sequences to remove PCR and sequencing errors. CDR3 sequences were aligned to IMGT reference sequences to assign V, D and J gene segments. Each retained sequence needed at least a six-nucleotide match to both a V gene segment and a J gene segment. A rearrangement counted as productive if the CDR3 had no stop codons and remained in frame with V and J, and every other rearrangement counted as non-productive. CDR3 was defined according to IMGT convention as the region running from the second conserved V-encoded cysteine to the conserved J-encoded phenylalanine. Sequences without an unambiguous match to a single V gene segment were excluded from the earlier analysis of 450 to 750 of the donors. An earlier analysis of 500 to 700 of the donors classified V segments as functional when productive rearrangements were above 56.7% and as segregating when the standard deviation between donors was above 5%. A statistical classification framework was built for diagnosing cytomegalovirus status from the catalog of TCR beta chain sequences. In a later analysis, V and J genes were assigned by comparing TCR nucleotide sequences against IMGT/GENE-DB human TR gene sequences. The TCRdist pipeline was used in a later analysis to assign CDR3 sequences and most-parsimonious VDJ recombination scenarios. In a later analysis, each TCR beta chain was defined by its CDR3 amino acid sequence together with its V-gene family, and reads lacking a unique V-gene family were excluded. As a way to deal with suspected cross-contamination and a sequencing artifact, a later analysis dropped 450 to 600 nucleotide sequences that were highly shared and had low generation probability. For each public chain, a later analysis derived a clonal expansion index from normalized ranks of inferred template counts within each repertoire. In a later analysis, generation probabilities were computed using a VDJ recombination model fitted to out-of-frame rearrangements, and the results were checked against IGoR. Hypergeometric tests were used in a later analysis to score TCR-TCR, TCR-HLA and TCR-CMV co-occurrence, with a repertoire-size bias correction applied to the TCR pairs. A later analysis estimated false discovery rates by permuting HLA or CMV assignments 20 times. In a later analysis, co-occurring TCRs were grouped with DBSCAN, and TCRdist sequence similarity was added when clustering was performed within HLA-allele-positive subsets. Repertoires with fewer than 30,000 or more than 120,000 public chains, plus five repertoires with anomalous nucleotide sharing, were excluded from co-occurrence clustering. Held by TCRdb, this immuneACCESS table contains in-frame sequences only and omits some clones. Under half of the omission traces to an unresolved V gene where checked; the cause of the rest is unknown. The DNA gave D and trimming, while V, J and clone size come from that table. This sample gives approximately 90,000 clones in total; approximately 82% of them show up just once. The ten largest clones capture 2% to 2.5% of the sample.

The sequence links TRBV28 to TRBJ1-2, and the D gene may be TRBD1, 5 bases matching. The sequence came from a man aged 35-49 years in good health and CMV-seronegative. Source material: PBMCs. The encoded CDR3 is CASSLLRQISGYTF. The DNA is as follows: TGTGCCAGCAGTCTACTACGACAGATTTCTGGCTACACCTTC.